This TCR beta chain derives from a study of blood T cell repertoires in COVID-19. About the study: In each case, the material was cDNA or gDNA derived from T cells, B-cell-depleted T cells, or PBMCs.

The length of the CDR3 is 15 residues. In germline, CDR1 is GTSNPN, CDR2 SVGIG (reference sequence). The V end was cut by 3 bases, the J end by 5 bases, with 16 bases between. Original methodology: Quantification of nucleated cells was approximated via reference gene primer amplification. The data were produced by immunoSEQ multiplex PCR, yet TCRdb's version contains in-frame clones alone and is incomplete. V and J calls and clone size are copied from that table; D and trimming were computed from the DNA. The data contain around 58,000 clones, around 78% of them singletons. This clone has more than one count but fewer than ten.

The material sequenced was peripheral blood. The chain couples TRBV30 to TRBJ2-2; the D gene is possibly TRBD1 (6 bases). The clonotype originates from a human donor in a cohort sampled during active COVID-19. CDR3 sequence: CAWRHRASVTGELFF. CDR3 sequence (DNA): TGTGCCTGGAGGCACAGGGCCTCGGTAACCGGGGAGCTGTTTTTT.